These T cell receptor beta chains were read from a single sample in a study of tumor and adjacent non-tumor tissue in lung cancer. Using its own MiXCR run on the multiplex PCR reads, TCRdb lists one record per CDR3 protein. Among 47,000 or so distinct CDR3 sequences listed, 64% were seen once. The sequenced sample was distant non-tumor lung tissue. These receptor sequences come from a woman in her 70s with non-small cell lung cancer. Each CDR3 is given with its conserved first and last residue. The D gene is left open where the match is weak. Part of the rows lack a size; the others show once, few, many or a class for expanded clones.

abundance	j_gene	d_gene	v_gene	CDR3aa	CDR3nt
-	TRBJ2-7	-	TRBV4-1	CASSHRDDVYEQYF	TGCGCCAGCAGCCACCGGGACGATGTCTACGAGCAGTACTTC
-	TRBJ2-7	-	TRBV5-5	CTSSLGLYEQYF	TGTACCAGCAGCTTGGGCCTCTACGAGCAGTACTTC
many	TRBJ1-4	-	TRBV7-2	CASSLNGGGTTNEKLFF	TGTGCCAGCAGCTTAAATGGTGGCGGGACAACTAATGAAAAACTGTTTTTT
-	TRBJ2-1	-	TRBV6-2/TRBV6-3	CAGSPRRNGQFF	TGTGCCGGCAGTCCTCGGAGGAATGGGCAGTTCTTC
-	TRBJ2-1	-	TRBV29-1	CSVRDYRGDNEQFF	TGTAGCGTTCGGGACTACAGGGGGGACAATGAGCAGTTCTTC
-	TRBJ2-3	-	TRBV29-1	CSGNREHDTDTQYF	TGCAGCGGTAACAGGGAACATGACACAGATACGCAGTATTTT
once	TRBJ2-1	-	TRBV6-1	CAIPPPREVTEQFF	TGTGCCATCCCTCCCCCCAGGGAGGTAACTGAGCAGTTCTTC
many	TRBJ2-2	-	TRBV5-6	CASSLRGGELFF	TGTGCCAGCAGCTTGCGTGGCGGGGAGCTGTTTTTT
many	TRBJ2-7	TRBD1	TRBV20-1	CSARDGTGSYEQYF	TGCAGTGCTAGAGATGGGACAGGGTCTTACGAGCAGTACTTC
-	TRBJ1-1	-	TRBV29-1	CSIGGGGTEAFF	TGCAGCATTGGAGGTGGCGGTACTGAAGCTTTCTTC
few	TRBJ2-5	-	TRBV5-1	CTSSLTQPGKQETQYF	TGCACCAGCAGCTTGACACAACCCGGAAAACAAGAGACCCAGTACTTC
many	TRBJ2-7	TRBD2	TRBV5-6	CASSQTSAYSYEQYF	TGTGCCAGCAGCCAGACTAGCGCCTACTCCTACGAGCAGTACTTC
-	TRBJ1-2	TRBD1	TRBV5-6	CAIYNRGNYGYTF	TGTGCCATTTACAACAGGGGTAACTATGGCTACACCTTC
-	TRBJ2-1	-	TRBV24-1	CATRGEFGDNEQFF	TGTGCCACCAGAGGGGAGTTTGGGGACAATGAGCAGTTCTTC
-	TRBJ2-1	TRBD2	TRBV11-1	CASSLGGASGRSAYTEQSF	TGTGCCAGCAGTTTAGGAGGAGCTAGCGGGAGATCCGCCTACACTGAGCAGTCCTTC
-	TRBJ1-1	TRBD1	TRBV7-9	CASSPRGGDPEAFF	TGTGCCAGCAGCCCGAGAGGGGGCGATCCTGAAGCTTTCTTT
many	TRBJ2-5	-	TRBV10-2	CATRDPEPQETQYF	TGCGCCACCCGGGACCCGGAACCCCAAGAGACCCAGTACTTC
many	TRBJ2-1	-	TRBV6-5	CASSPGGGDDNEQFF	TGTGCCAGCAGCCCGGGCGGTGGGGATGACAATGAGCAGTTCTTC